These T cell receptor beta chains were read from a single sample in a study of cytomegalovirus exposure and HLA in healthy donors. Repertoires were generated with immunoSEQ multiplex PCR, while TCRdb's copy carries only in-frame clones and drops some. The profile shows about 43,000 clones, more than 45% of them singletons. Sequencing input: PBMCs. These receptors all come from a man aged 55 to 70 in good health and CMV-seronegative. Each CDR3 is given without its conserved first and last residue.

>TRBJ2-2|TRBV10-3
AISESARANTGELF
>TRBJ1-5|TRBV30
ALGQGETPQH
>TRBJ2-7|TRBV28
ASSLEGLTIVNEQY
>TRBJ1-5|TRBV28
ASRGQRAQPQH
>TRBJ1-2|TRBV19
AVGGRASYGYT
>TRBJ2-7|TRBV5-6
ASSFRLAAEQY
>TRBJ1-2|TRBV7-2
ASSTDRGDGYT
>TRBJ1-1|TRBV5-1
ASSPAGFGAF
>TRBJ2-7|TRBV9
ASSVGGRAHEQY
>TRBJ1-4|TRBV7-2
ASSLYATNEKLF
>TRBJ2-5|TRBV7-6
ASSLDYSGRPETQY
>TRBJ1-5|TRBV27
ASRKGGVNQPQH
>TRBJ2-2|TRBV4-2
ASSSRLAGDAAGELF
>TRBJ1-4|TRBV7-6
ASSRRASSGPGDVEKLF
>TRBJ2-1|TRBV29-1
SVGSGDGGEQF
>TRBJ2-5|TRBV5-6
ASSLGDSIQETQY
>TRBJ2-2|TRBV7-3
ASSATVNTGELF
>TRBJ2-5|TRBV5-1
ASSQLGGIETQY
>TRBJ2-1|TRBV28
ASSLWASGRNEQF
>TRBJ2-7|TRBV5-1
ASSLYGRASEQY
>TRBJ2-1|TRBV6-6
ASSFQGDEQF
>TRBJ1-1|TRBV2
ASSVRGSNTEAF
>TRBJ2-7|TRBV11-1
ASSLDRSSSYEQY
>TRBJ2-5|TRBV7-9
ASSPLLAGKTQY
>TRBJ2-5|TRBV7-9
ASSLLQGARATETQY
>TRBJ2-7|TRBV5-1
ASSLQGGVYEQY
>TRBJ2-1|TRBV7-9
ASSAGLAGAVEQF
>TRBJ2-7|TRBV27
ASSPDRAASYEQY
>TRBJ2-7|TRBV2
ASIREGYEQY
>TRBJ1-2|TRBV7-9
ASSPPGQGVSGYT
>TRBJ1-1|TRBV19
ASSIRGRETEAF
>TRBJ1-2|TRBV4-1
ASSLRDVQGGYT
>TRBJ2-7|TRBV25-1
ASRDSNRYEQY
>TRBJ1-2|TRBV5-1
ASSFGGQAGYGYT
>TRBJ2-5|TRBV6-1
ASTHRESGETQY
>TRBJ1-4|TRBV5-1
ASSFEPTGGGEKLF
>TRBJ2-7|TRBV6-5
ASSRGTSPQERQY
>TRBJ1-5|TRBV6-5
ASTHGYNQPQH
>TRBJ1-1|TRBV9
ASSVVGGETEAF
>TRBJ2-7|TRBV9
ASSKGAGGENEQY
>TRBJ1-1|TRBV30
AWSGPGGVRNTEAF
>TRBJ2-5|TRBV14
ASSLGVETQY
>TRBJ1-4|TRBV27
ASSRQATNEKLF
>TRBJ1-5|TRBV25-1
ASSEPGGMQPQH
>TRBJ2-6|TRBV4-3
ASSQVAADVLT
>TRBJ2-7|TRBV5-1
ASSLGAVEQY
>TRBJ2-7|TRBV5-1
ASSSSGLRSYEQY
>TRBJ2-1|TRBV7-9
ASSLIGNEQF
>TRBJ1-3|TRBV19
ATRPISSGNTIY
>TRBJ1-2|TRBV6-1
ASSDDRGLSYGYT
>TRBJ1-2|TRBV10-3
ANKGQGVNYGYT
>TRBJ1-5|TRBV2
ASSELWDLSNQPQH
>TRBJ1-3|TRBV7-3
ASSLGGGNTIY
>TRBJ2-5|TRBV27
ASSPTRAQETQY
>TRBJ2-5|TRBV5-1
ASSPGTSGGETQY